This T cell receptor (beta chain) originates from a study of blood T cell repertoires in COVID-19. Study information: Some COVID-19 samples were acute and others convalescent; all came from the United States, Italy and Spain.

Original processing notes: Reference gene primers were amplified, and this amplification served to estimate nucleated cell counts. The protocol was immunoSEQ multiplex PCR, while the TCRdb copy is restricted to in-frame clones and leaves out a portion. V and J calls plus clone size are reproduced from that table; the DNA served to infer D and trimming. The data contain about 49,000 clones, approximately 90% of them seen just once; the ten biggest clones take up 5%. The CDR3 extends over 14 amino acids. Germline lookup yields CDR1 GTSNPN and CDR2 SVGIG (reference sequence). V lost 2 bases and J lost 5, with 12 bases in between.

The receptor's source is a man aged 40-55 years with active COVID-19. The sequenced sample was peripheral blood. The gene calls are TRBV30 and TRBJ2-2, with no clear D. The CDR3, as DNA: TGTGCCTGGAGTCCCTTAGAGAGAACCGGGGAGCTGTTTTTT. Its translation: CAWSPLERTGELFF.